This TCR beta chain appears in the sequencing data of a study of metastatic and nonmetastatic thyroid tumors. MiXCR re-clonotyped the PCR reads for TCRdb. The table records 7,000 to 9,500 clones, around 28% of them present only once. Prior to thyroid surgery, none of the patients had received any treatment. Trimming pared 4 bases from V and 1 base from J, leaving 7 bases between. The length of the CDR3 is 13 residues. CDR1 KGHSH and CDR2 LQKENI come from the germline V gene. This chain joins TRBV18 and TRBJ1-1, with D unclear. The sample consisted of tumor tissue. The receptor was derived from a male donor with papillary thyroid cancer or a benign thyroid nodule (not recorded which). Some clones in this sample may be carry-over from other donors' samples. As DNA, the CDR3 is TGTGCCAGCTCACTCGACCAGAACACTGAAGCTTTCTTT. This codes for CASSLDQNTEAFF.